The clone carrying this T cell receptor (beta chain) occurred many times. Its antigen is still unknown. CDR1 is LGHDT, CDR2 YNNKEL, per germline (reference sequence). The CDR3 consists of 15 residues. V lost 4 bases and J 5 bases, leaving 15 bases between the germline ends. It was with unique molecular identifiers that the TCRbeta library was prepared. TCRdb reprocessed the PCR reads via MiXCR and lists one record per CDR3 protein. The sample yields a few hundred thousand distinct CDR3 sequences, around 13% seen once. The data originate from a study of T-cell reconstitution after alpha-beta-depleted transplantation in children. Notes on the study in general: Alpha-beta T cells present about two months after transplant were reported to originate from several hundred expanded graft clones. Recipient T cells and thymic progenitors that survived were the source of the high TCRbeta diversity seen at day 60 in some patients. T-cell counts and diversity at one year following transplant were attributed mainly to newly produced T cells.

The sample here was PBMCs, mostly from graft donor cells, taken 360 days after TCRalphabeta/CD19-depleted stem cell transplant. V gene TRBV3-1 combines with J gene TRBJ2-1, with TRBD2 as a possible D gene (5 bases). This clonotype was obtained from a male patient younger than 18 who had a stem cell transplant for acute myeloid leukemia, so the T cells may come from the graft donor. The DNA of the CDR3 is TGTGCCAGCAGCCCTCAAATTCCGGGGAACAATGAGCAGTTCTTC. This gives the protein CASSPQIPGNNEQFF.